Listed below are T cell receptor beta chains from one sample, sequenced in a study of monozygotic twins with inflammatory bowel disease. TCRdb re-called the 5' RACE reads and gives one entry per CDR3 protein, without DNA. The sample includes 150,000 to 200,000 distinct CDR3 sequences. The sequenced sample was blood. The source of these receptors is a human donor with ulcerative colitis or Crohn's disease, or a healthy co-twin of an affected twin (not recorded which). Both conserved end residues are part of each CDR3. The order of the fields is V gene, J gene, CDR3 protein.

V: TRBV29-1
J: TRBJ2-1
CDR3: CSVRRGHNPLGSYNEQFF

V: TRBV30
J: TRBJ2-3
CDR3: CAWSVQTSGDTQYF

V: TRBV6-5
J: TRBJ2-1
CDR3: CASSYEASSYNEQFF

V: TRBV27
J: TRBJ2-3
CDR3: CASSLAGQETDTQYF

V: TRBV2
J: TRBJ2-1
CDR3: CASSEGLSSYNEQFF

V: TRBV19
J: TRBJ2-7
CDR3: CASSMGLASYEQYF

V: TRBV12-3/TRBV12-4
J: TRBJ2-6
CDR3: CASIAFRGPGANVLTF

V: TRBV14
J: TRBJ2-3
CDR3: CASSQRTLWTDTQYF

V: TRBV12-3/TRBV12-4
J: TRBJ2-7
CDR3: CASRHRVAYEQYF

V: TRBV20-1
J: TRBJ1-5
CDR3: CSARRQAGNQPQHF

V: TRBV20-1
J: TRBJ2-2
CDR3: CSARVPKRLNTGELFF

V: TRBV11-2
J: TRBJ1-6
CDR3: CASSLEGDSPLHF

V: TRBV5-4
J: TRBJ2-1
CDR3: CASSLRREGRNEQFF

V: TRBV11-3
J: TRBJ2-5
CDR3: CASSGLAGGGETQYF

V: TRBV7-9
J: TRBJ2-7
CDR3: CASSFLAGVLPYEQYF

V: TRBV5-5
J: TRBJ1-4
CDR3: CASSPLTGFNEKLFF

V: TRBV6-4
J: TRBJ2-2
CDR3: CASRDYTGELFF

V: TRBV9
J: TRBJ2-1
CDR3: CASELAEAGEQFF

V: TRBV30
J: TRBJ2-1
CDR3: CATHGLDGYNEQFF

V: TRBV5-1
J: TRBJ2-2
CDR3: CASSLVWDRELFF

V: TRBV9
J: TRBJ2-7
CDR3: CASSVGGQATYEQYF

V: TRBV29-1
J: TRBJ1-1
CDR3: CSATPDSNTEAFF

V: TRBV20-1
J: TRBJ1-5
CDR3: CSALGQGWTEPQHF

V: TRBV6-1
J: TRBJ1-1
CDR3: CASTPRAGVNTEAFF

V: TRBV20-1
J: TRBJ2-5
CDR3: CSARERAGGVTQYF

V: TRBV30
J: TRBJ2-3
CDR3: CAWSVFKYTQYF

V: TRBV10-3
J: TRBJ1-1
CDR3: CATQTGEGWTEAFF

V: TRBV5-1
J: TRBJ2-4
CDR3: CASSGDRGNQNIQYF

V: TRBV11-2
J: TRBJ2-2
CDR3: CASSTGNRPGELFF

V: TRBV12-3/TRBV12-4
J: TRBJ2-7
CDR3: CASSILDGSYEQYF

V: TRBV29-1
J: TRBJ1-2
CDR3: CSVEDRIGSKENTF

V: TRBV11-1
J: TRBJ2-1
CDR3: CASSSSGNHNEQFF

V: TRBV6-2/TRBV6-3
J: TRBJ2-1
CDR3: CASIRAGLGNEQFF

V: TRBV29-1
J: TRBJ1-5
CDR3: CSVAPGGTQPQHF

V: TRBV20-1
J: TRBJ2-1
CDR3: CSARASGPTYNEQFF

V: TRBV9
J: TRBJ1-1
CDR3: CASSENRQGPVTTEAFF

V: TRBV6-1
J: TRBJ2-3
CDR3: CASSAGTSGRSRLSTDTQYF

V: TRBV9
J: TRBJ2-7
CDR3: CASSSALAGAAYEQYF

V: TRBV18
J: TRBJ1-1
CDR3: CASLPGTEAFF

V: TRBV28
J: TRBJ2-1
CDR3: CASSPPLAYEQFF

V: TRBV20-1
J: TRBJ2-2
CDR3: CSARDPTSSEDTGELFF

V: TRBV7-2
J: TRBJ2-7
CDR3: CASSLSRPYYEQYF

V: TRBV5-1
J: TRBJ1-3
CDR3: CASSLASGFSGNTIYF

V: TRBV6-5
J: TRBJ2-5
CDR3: CASRFPGETQYF

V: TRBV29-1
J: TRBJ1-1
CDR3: CSVVYNTEAFF

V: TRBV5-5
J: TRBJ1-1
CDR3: CASSWAPDFHTEAFF

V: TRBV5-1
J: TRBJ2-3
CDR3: CASSLGAGSTDTQYF

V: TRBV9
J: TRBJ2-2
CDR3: CASSVAVNTGELFF

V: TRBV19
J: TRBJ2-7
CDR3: CASSTRTSGRYEQYF

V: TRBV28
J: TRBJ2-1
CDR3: CASRGRHEQFF

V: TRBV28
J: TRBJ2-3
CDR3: CASTPWASGEGSDTQYF

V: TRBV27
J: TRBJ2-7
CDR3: CASSYRSSATYEQYF

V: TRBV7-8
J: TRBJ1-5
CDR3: CASSPGGRDNIQPQHF

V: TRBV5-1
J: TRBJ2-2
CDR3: CASSLGGGFTGELFF

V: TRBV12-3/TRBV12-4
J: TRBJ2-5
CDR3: CASSSTRGRLGVTQYF